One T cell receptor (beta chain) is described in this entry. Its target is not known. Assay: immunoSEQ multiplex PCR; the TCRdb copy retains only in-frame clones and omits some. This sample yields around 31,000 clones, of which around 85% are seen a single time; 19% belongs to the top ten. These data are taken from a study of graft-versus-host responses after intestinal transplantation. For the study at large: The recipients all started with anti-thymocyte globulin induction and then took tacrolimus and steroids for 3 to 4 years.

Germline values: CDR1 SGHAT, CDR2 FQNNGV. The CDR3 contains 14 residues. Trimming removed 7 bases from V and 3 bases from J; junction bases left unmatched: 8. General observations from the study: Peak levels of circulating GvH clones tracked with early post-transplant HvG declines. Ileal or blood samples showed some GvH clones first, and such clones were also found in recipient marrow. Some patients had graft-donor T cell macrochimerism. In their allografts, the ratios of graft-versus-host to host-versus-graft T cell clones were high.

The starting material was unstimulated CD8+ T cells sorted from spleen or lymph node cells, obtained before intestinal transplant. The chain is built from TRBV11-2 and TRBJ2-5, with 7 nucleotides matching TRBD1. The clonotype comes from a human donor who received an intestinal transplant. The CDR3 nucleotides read TGTGCCAGCAAAGAGGGGGCCACTGAAGAGACCCAGTACTTC. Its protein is CASKEGATEETQYF.